This T cell receptor (beta chain) came from a study of blood T cell repertoires in COVID-19. About the study: COVID-19 samples from acute and convalescent phases originated in the United States, Italy and Spain. PBMCs, B-cell-depleted T cells, or T cells provided the cDNA or gDNA that made up the material.

Authors' methods: Reference gene primers were amplified, and this amplification served to estimate nucleated cell counts. Clones were sequenced by immunoSEQ multiplex PCR, and TCRdb holds only the in-frame ones, with some missing. D and trimming were read from the DNA, whereas the V and J calls and clone size are those reported in that table. The data show around 99,000 clones, about 90% seen once. In this sample, this clone turned up once. Per germline, CDR1 SEHNR and CDR2 FQNEAQ (reference sequence). CDR3 length: 15 residues. J gave up 2 bases and V 6 bases, and 8 bases lay outside the gene matches.

This chain links TRBV7-9 with TRBJ2-3; 7 bases are a match to TRBD1. Sequenced input: peripheral blood. This TCR was recovered from a woman aged 30 to 39 with acute or convalescent COVID-19. The CDR3 nucleotides are TGTGCCAGCAGTAACCCGGGACAGAACACAGATACGCAGTATTTT. Amino acids: CASSNPGQNTDTQYF.